This TCR beta chain stems from a study of post-analysis software for immune sequencing data. Study results and caveats: In patients, TRBV5-6, TRBV5-1 and TRBV20-1 belonged to about five TRBV segments found more frequently than in controls.

Researchers reported that TCR beta cDNA libraries carried unique molecular identifiers. TCRdb analysed the PCR reads with MiXCR anew, one entry per CDR3 protein. Of 600,000 to 750,000 distinct CDR3 sequences in the sample, roughly three fifths were seen once. The CDR3 totals 13 residues. Trimming took 9 bases from V and 11 from J, leaving 22 bases between them. Germline-derived CDR1 and CDR2 are WNHNN and SYGVQD (reference sequence). Note on this clonotype: The antigen remains unidentified.

The sequenced material came from blood. V and J are TRBV10-1 and TRBJ2-5; D may be TRBD2 (5 bases). This sequence was found in a girl aged 2 to 10 with multiple sclerosis. This chain's CDR3 is CARDPFDRREQYF. The CDR3 region has the DNA TGCGCCAGGGACCCTTTCGACCGAAGGGAGCAGTACTTC.